Listed below are T cell receptor beta chains from one sample, sequenced in a study of CD8 T cells in Susac syndrome. TCRdb fed the immunoSEQ multiplex PCR reads into MiXCR, producing one record per CDR3 protein. The sample records 100,000 to 150,000 distinct CDR3 sequences, 75% to 90% being singletons. Sequenced material: CD8+ T cells from PBMCs. The origin of the receptors is a human donor with multiple sclerosis. Both conserved end residues are part of each CDR3. The D gene is left open where the match is weak. Some rows have no size entry. The others give once, few or many, or a class for an expanded clone.

v_call	cdr3_length	clone_size	j_call	d_call	cdr3_aa	cdr3_nt
TRBV6-5	15	few	TRBJ2-6	NA	CASSSRVSGANVLTF	TGTGCCAGCAGTTCCAGAGTCTCTGGGGCCAACGTCCTGACTTTC
TRBV6-5	16	NA	TRBJ2-1	TRBD2	CASSTRLAGLGGEQFF	TGTGCCAGCAGTACTAGACTAGCGGGGCTGGGGGGGGAGCAGTTCTTC
TRBV7-8	14	NA	TRBJ1-5	NA	CASSGTGGPQPQHF	TGTGCCAGCAGCGGGACCGGGGGTCCTCAGCCCCAGCATTTT
TRBV19	15	once	TRBJ2-3	TRBD1	CASIPGQGVIDTQYF	TGTGCCAGTATCCCGGGACAGGGAGTCATAGATACGCAGTATTTT
TRBV19	16	NA	TRBJ1-5	TRBD1	CASTGTDYYSNQPQHF	TGTGCCAGTACCGGGACAGACTATTATAGCAATCAGCCCCAGCATTTT
TRBV5-6	15	NA	TRBJ2-3	NA	CASSLVRDATDTQYF	TGTGCCAGCAGCTTGGTGAGGGATGCCACAGATACGCAGTATTTT
TRBV10-3	15	NA	TRBJ2-1	NA	CAIIPEGVPNNEQLF	TGTGCCATCATACCTGAGGGCGTGCCGAACAATGAGCAGCTCTTC
TRBV7-9	17	NA	TRBJ1-2	NA	CASSNERPGPTTGGYTF	TGTGCCAGCAGCAATGAACGACCGGGACCAACTACAGGGGGCTACACCTTC
TRBV7-2	15	few	TRBJ1-5	NA	CASSLGVGGDQPQHF	TGTGCCAGCAGCTTAGGGGTAGGGGGGGACCAGCCCCAGCATTTT
TRBV20-1	15	once	TRBJ2-5	TRBD2	CSARDELAGDETQYF	TGCAGTGCTAGAGACGAGTTAGCGGGGGACGAGACCCAGTACTTC
TRBV19	17	NA	TRBJ2-1	NA	CASSPRGLGLPVNEQFF	TGTGCCAGTAGTCCCAGAGGCCTGGGACTCCCTGTAAATGAGCAGTTCTTC
TRBV7-2	13	few	TRBJ2-6	NA	CASSLPGANVLTF	TGTGCCAGCAGCTTACCCGGGGCCAACGTCCTGACTTTC
TRBV5-6	12	NA	TRBJ1-1	NA	CASSLRTIEAFF	TGTGCCAGCAGCCTCCGGACAATAGAAGCTTTCTTT
TRBV19	15	NA	TRBJ1-1	NA	CASSIMAGANTEAFF	TGTGCCAGTAGTATAATGGCAGGAGCCAACACTGAAGCTTTCTTT
TRBV7-9	15	NA	TRBJ1-2	NA	CASSRTDQLDYGYTF	TGTGCCAGCAGTCGAACGGATCAGCTGGACTATGGCTACACCTTC
TRBV27	13	NA	TRBJ2-2	NA	CASSIQGAGELFF	TGTGCCAGCAGTATACAGGGTGCCGGGGAGCTGTTTTTT
TRBV24-1	14	NA	TRBJ1-1	NA	CATSGWGSDTEAFF	TGTGCCACCAGTGGGTGGGGGTCAGACACTGAAGCTTTCTTT
TRBV27	16	NA	TRBJ1-1	NA	CASSRPPWAEGTEAFF	TGTGCCAGCAGTCGTCCCCCCTGGGCCGAGGGCACTGAAGCTTTCTTT
TRBV19	13	NA	TRBJ2-1	TRBD2	CASRASGYNEQFF	TGTGCCAGTAGGGCTAGCGGATACAATGAGCAGTTCTTC
TRBV10-3	14	few	TRBJ2-1	TRBD2	CAIRGTSGYNEQFF	TGTGCCATCAGGGGGACTAGCGGATACAATGAGCAGTTCTTC
TRBV7-9	13	NA	TRBJ1-1	NA	CASSRPENTEAFF	TGTGCCAGCAGCCGACCAGAGAACACTGAAGCTTTCTTT
TRBV4-1	15	NA	TRBJ2-2	NA	CASSQVLVSTGELFF	TGCGCCAGCAGCCAAGTATTAGTGTCCACCGGGGAGCTGTTTTTT
TRBV12-3/TRBV12-4	13	NA	TRBJ2-5	TRBD1	CASGETGQETQYF	TGTGCCAGCGGAGAGACAGGGCAAGAGACCCAGTACTTC
TRBV7-2	16	NA	TRBJ1-1	NA	CASSLAGEGLNTEAFF	TGTGCCAGCAGCTTAGCCGGTGAGGGATTGAACACTGAAGCTTTCTTT
TRBV5-5	14	NA	TRBJ1-5	NA	CASSFEYSNQPQHF	TGTGCCAGCAGCTTCGAGTATAGCAATCAGCCCCAGCATTTT
TRBV4-1	18	NA	TRBJ1-2	NA	CASSQAPHGGDLNYGYTF	TGCGCCAGCAGCCAAGCACCTCACGGGGGCGACCTTAACTATGGCTACACCTTC
TRBV7-9	15	once	TRBJ1-3	NA	CASKPMMGPVDTIYF	TGTGCCAGCAAACCCATGATGGGGCCAGTGGACACCATATATTTT